One sample yielded the 28 T cell receptor beta chains listed below, sequenced in a study of beta chain features in type 1 diabetes. Since all of the isolated RNA was reverse transcribed, expressed TCRB transcripts were what got sequenced. Produced via immunoSEQ multiplex PCR; TCRdb's table is partial and in-frame only. The table has hundreds of thousands of clones, around a sixth seen once; the top ten hold more than 0.08%. The sequenced material came from naive CD4+ T cells from blood. The receptors come from a man aged 18 to 30 in good health.

This rearrangement joins TRBV13 to TRBJ2-2; 10 bases fit TRBD2. Germline V gene data show CDR1 as PRHDT and CDR2 as FYEKMQ (reference sequence). Germline trimming cut 0 bases from V and 5 bases from J; bases unmatched to any gene: 3. The CDR3 contains 16 residues. This CDR3 reads CASSLGVAGGTGELFF. DNA for the CDR3: TGTGCCAGCAGCTTAGGGGTAGCGGGAGGTACCGGGGAGCTGTTTTTT.

The rearrangement joins TRBV9 to TRBJ2-4, with D unresolved. Germline CDR1 reads SGDLS; CDR2 reads YYNGEE. This CDR3 is built from 18 residues. Trimming removed 5 bases from V and 6 bases from J, with 27 bases in between. The CDR3 is CASSKIVGDKLDGNIQYF. In DNA, the CDR3 is TGTGCCAGCAGTAAAATTGTTGGAGATAAGTTAGACGGAAACATTCAGTACTTC.

The CDR3 DNA is TGCAGTCGGGGGACTGAAGCTTTCTTT. This translates into CSRGTEAFF. This chain connects TRBV20-1 to TRBJ1-1; D possibly corresponds to TRBD1 (5 bases). V was pared by 8 bases and J by 5 bases, with 6 bases between. The CDR3 is made up of 9 amino acids. Germline CDR1 DFQATT, CDR2 SNEGSKA (reference sequence).

This clone was observed a few times. Other nucleotide sequences in the sample specify the same CDR3. The CDR3 DNA is TGCGCCAGCAGCTTGGGTAGCACAGATACGCAGTATTTT. Protein product: CASSLGSTDTQYF. The gene calls are TRBV5-1 and TRBJ2-3; no reliable D call. The CDR3 consists of 13 residues. Trimming pared 0 bases from V and 0 bases from J, leaving 2 bases between. CDR1 and CDR2 from the germline V gene are SGHRS and YFSETQ.

The V and J genes are TRBV6-1 and TRBJ2-3; D is ambiguous. The CDR3 is 15 residues long. V dropped 0 bases and J dropped 6 bases, with 13 bases sitting between them. The germline CDR1 and CDR2 sequences are MNHNS and SASEGT. The CDR3 sequence: CASSEARPYVDTQYF. CDR3 nucleotides: TGTGCCAGCAGTGAAGCGAGGCCTTACGTGGATACGCAGTATTTT.

This clone was counted between two and nine times. The chain joins TRBV7-2 to TRBJ2-1, with D possibly TRBD1 on 5 matching bases. Trimming shortened V by 7 bases and J by 0 bases, and 13 bases separated the two germline ends. The CDR3 length is 15 residues. CDR1 and CDR2 (germline): SGHTA, FQGNSA. The CDR3 protein is CASNSGASSYNEQFF. The CDR3 coding sequence is TGTGCCAGCAACTCTGGGGCGAGCTCCTACAATGAGCAGTTCTTC.

This clone was counted a few times. The chain employs TRBV4-2 and TRBJ2-7, with 11 bases aligning to TRBD1. The CDR3 has 15 amino acids. Trimming cost V 4 bases and J 3 bases; bases outside gene matches: 5. The V gene's germline CDR1 is LGHNA and CDR2 YNFKEQ. In nucleotides, the CDR3 is TGTGCCAGCAGCCCTTGGGGACAGGGGGTCTACGAGCAGTACTTC. Translation: CASSPWGQGVYEQYF.

This clone was counted only a few times. In DNA, the CDR3 is TGCGCCAGCAGCTTTTCCGCAAATCAGCCCCAGCATTTT. Amino acid sequence: CASSFSANQPQHF. V and J are TRBV5-1 and TRBJ1-5; D is unclear. Germline values: CDR1 SGHRS, CDR2 YFSETQ. V lost 2 bases and J lost 4, with 7 bases in between. This CDR3 has 13 amino acids.

The table lists this clone with a few counts. The chain couples TRBV15 to TRBJ2-7, with D possibly being TRBD2 (5 bases). There are 22 residues in the CDR3. V was trimmed by 0 bases and J by 5 bases, leaving 35 bases between them. Germline lookup yields CDR1 LNHNV and CDR2 YYDKDF (reference sequence). CDR3 amino acids: CATSRDRWGTRAGPPAFHEQYF. CDR3 DNA: TGTGCCACCAGCAGAGATCGGTGGGGAACGAGGGCAGGTCCTCCCGCCTTCCACGAGCAGTACTTC.

The chain has TRBV5-4 and TRBJ1-1; no reliable D call. The V gene lost 0 bases and the J gene lost 0 bases, with 15 bases spanning the gap. Germline CDR1 SGHNT, CDR2 YYREEE (reference sequence). The CDR3 contains 17 residues. The CDR3 nucleotides are TGTGCCAGCAGCTTGGCCCTCCAAAGTAGGATGAACACTGAAGCTTTCTTT. This sequence encodes CASSLALQSRMNTEAFF.

In this sample, this clone turned up a few times. The J gene is TRBJ2-5, the V gene TRBV2, with D maybe TRBD2 (6 bases). The germline CDR1 and CDR2 sequences are SNHLY and FYNNEI. Between the trimmed V and J ends, which lost 7 bases and 2 bases, there was a span of 11 bases. The CDR3 length is 13 residues. The CDR3 sequence is CASNRGLQETQYF. The CDR3 coding sequence is TGTGCCAGCAACCGGGGACTGCAAGAGACCCAGTACTTC.

This clone was observed a handful of times. The J gene is TRBJ2-7, the V gene TRBV28; no reliable D call. CDR3 size: 13 residues. Germline V gene lookup returns CDR1 MDHEN and CDR2 SYDVKM. Trimming removed 8 bases at V and 5 bases at J, with 16 bases between. The CDR3 spells CASLGWDTDEQYF. CDR3 nucleotide sequence: TGTGCCAGCCTGGGTTGGGATACGGACGAGCAGTACTTC. The full variable domain, in which reference TRBV28 and TRBJ2-7 provide the parts outside the CDR3, is DVKVTQSSRYLVKRTGEKVFLECVQDMDHENMFWYRQDPGLGLRLIYFSYDVKMKEKGDIPEGYSVSREKKERFSLILESASTNQTSMYLCASLGWDTDEQYFGPGTRLTVT.

This clone occurred a few times. V usage is TRBV7-2 and J usage is TRBJ2-1; 7 bases fit TRBD1. The CDR3 totals 16 residues. The J segment lost 0 bases and the V segment lost 4 bases, leaving 6 bases of the junction unmatched. The germline V gene has CDR1 SGHTA and CDR2 FQGNSA. In nucleotides, the CDR3 is TGTGCCAGCAGCTCGCAGACAGGGACCTCCTACAATGAGCAGTTCTTC. Translation gives CASSSQTGTSYNEQFF.

This chain links TRBV4-3 with TRBJ2-1, with TRBD2 matching over 10 bases. V lost 2 bases to trimming and J lost 2 bases; unmatched junction nucleotides: 12. The CDR3 loop spans 19 amino acids. Germline CDR1 is LGHNA and CDR2 is YSLEER. Written as DNA, the CDR3 is TGCGCCAGCAGCCAACGGTGGCTAGCGGGAGTCGGGCCCTACAATGAGCAGTTCTTC. Amino acid sequence: CASSQRWLAGVGPYNEQFF.

The chain joins TRBV29-1 to TRBJ2-3; 9 positions match TRBD2. The CDR3 has 12 residues. The trim removed 6 bases at V and 3 bases at J, leaving 1 base unmatched. Germline V gene data show CDR1 as SQVTM and CDR2 as ANQGSEA. CDR3 sequence (DNA): TGCAGCGTCGGACTAGCGACAGATACGCAGTATTTT. This sequence encodes CSVGLATDTQYF.

A few counts support this clone. The rearrangement links TRBV18 to TRBJ1-1; D call uncertain. Germline CDR1 reads KGHSH; CDR2 reads LQKENI. The CDR3 sequence is 16 residues long. V was pared by 3 bases and J by 0 bases, with 14 bases between. The CDR3 loop is CASSPARDALNTEAFF. The CDR3 coding sequence is TGTGCCAGCTCACCTGCGAGAGACGCGCTGAACACTGAAGCTTTCTTT.

In regard to this clone: The same CDR3 also results from other DNA sequences found in this sample. The V and J genes are TRBV18 and TRBJ2-7, with TRBD1 matching over 7 bases. The CDR3 runs to 14 residues. CDR1 and CDR2 from the germline V gene are KGHSH and LQKENI. V was pared by 3 bases and J by 4 bases, with 6 bases of the junction left unmatched. The CDR3 loop reads CASSPDRASYEQYF. The DNA of the CDR3 is TGTGCCAGCTCACCCGACAGGGCATCATACGAGCAGTACTTC.

This clone was found a few times. The chain couples TRBV25-1 to TRBJ2-5; 9 bases are a match to TRBD1. This CDR3 region has 15 residues. V dropped 5 bases and J dropped 1; count of bases not matched to a gene: 5. Germline CDR1 and CDR2: MGHDK and SYGVNS. The DNA of the CDR3 is TGTGCCAGCAGTACCCGACAGGGGGTCCAAGAGACCCAGTACTTC. It yields the protein CASSTRQGVQETQYF.

This clone was detected a few times. The rearrangement joins TRBV27 to TRBJ1-3; D uncertain. Germline CDR1 reads MNHEY; CDR2 reads SMNVEV (reference sequence). The V and J ends lost 5 bases and 7 bases respectively, with 15 bases between them. The CDR3 totals 14 residues. CDR3 region: CASSPGWRLNTIYF. CDR3 DNA sequence: TGTGCCAGCAGTCCCGGGTGGAGGCTGAACACCATATATTTT.

There are a few counts of this clone. V is TRBV7-3 and J is TRBJ2-5, with 8 positions matching TRBD1. The V segment lost 4 bases and the J segment 6 bases; nucleotides outside the gene matches: 7. Germline V gene data show CDR1 as SGHTA and CDR2 as FQGTGA. The CDR3 runs 14 residues. The CDR3 coding sequence is TGTGCCAGCAGCTCCGACAGGGGAGTTAAGACCCAGTACTTC. This sequence encodes CASSSDRGVKTQYF.

The sample holds a few counts of this clone. Within the sample, other DNA sequences also encode this same CDR3. The chain combines TRBV20-1 with TRBJ1-1, with D perhaps matching TRBD1 (5 bases). Per germline, CDR1 DFQATT and CDR2 SNEGSKA (reference sequence). CDR3 length: 11 amino acids. Trimming took 6 bases from V and 2 from J, leaving 7 bases between them. The CDR3 DNA is TGCAGTGCGCAGGGAAACACTGAAGCTTTCTTT. Encoded protein: CSAQGNTEAFF.

The rearrangement links TRBV9 to TRBJ2-1; no reliable D call. This CDR3 spans 16 amino acids. The germline V and J ends were trimmed by 4 bases and 0 bases, with 14 bases remaining between them. Germline CDR1 is SGDLS and CDR2 is YYNGEE. CDR3 sequence: CASSLGPPSSYNEQFF. The DNA for the CDR3 is TGTGCCAGCAGCTTAGGACCGCCGAGCTCCTACAATGAGCAGTTCTTC.

This clone turned up a few times. The chain combines TRBV28 with TRBJ1-1; 8 nucleotides line up with TRBD1. J was trimmed by 5 bases and V by 2 bases; bases with no gene match: 10. The germline CDR1 and CDR2 sequences are MDHEN and SYDVKM. The CDR3 runs 16 residues. CDR3: CASSLGDRTLGTEAFF. CDR3 DNA: TGTGCCAGCAGTTTAGGGGACAGGACACTGGGGACTGAAGCTTTCTTT.

The sample holds a few counts of this clone. This sequence joins TRBV28 and TRBJ1-1; a possible D gene is TRBD1 (5 bases). Germline V lookup: CDR1 MDHEN, CDR2 SYDVKM. The CDR3 covers 14 residues. V lost 6 bases, J lost 3 bases, and 14 bases lay in between. DNA for the CDR3: TGTGCCAGCAGATCCAGGGAATGGGACACTGAAGCTTTCTTT. This translates into CASRSREWDTEAFF.

This clone has a handful of counts. J is TRBJ1-1 and V is TRBV6-1, with D possibly matching TRBD1 (6 bases). Germline CDR1 is MNHNS and CDR2 is SASEGT. The V and J ends lost 0 bases and 10 bases respectively, with 9 bases between them. This CDR3 is 12 amino acids long. CDR3 DNA: TGTGCCAGCAGTGAAGCGAGAGGGGGAGCTTTCTTT. Its translation is CASSEARGGAFF.

V usage is TRBV28 and J usage is TRBJ1-3, with a weak D call TRBD1 (5 bases). The CDR3 runs to 15 residues. Germline V gives CDR1 MDHEN, CDR2 SYDVKM. V was clipped by 3 bases and J by 0 bases, with 9 bases between them. The CDR3 DNA follows: TGTGCCAGCAGTTTCCCAGGGCTCTCTGGAAACACCATATATTTT. Protein product: CASSFPGLSGNTIYF.

This clone was counted between two and nine times. Other nucleotide sequences from this sample produce the same CDR3. V gene TRBV12-5 combines with J gene TRBJ1-2, with TRBD1 identical over 7 bases. Unmatched junction bases numbered 7, after V lost 5 bases and J lost 4 bases. Germline loops: CDR1 LGHNT, CDR2 FRNRAP. The CDR3 runs 14 residues. Here the CDR3 reads CASGPERGLYGYTF. CDR3 sequence (DNA): TGTGCTAGTGGTCCCGAGAGGGGGCTCTATGGCTACACCTTC. The full variable domain, rest sourced from reference TRBV12-5 and TRBJ1-2, is DARVTQTPRHKVTEMGQEVTMRCQPILGHNTVFWYRQTMMQGLELLAYFRNRAPLDDSGMPKDRFSAEMPDATLATLKIQPSEPRDSAVYFCASGPERGLYGYTFGSGTRLTVV.

In this sample, this clone turned up a few times. The chain carries TRBV7-2 and TRBJ1-6; possible D gene TRBD1, 6 bases. The CDR3 length is 15 residues. V lost 5 bases and J lost 9, with 17 bases in between. Germline values: CDR1 SGHTA, CDR2 FQGNSA. In nucleotides, the CDR3 is TGTGCCAGCAGCGAAACAGGGAGGATAACTTCACCCCTCCACTTT. Translation: CASSETGRITSPLHF.